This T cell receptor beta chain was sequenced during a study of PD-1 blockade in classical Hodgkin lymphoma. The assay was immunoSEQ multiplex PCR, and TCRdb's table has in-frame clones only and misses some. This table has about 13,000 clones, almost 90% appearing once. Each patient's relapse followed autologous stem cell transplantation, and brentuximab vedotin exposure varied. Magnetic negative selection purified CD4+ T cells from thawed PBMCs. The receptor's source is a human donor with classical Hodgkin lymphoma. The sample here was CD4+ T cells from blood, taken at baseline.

Here the CDR3 DNA reads TGCGCCAGCAGTGAAGGGGGCCGCGGGAGCGGGGGGGCAGGTGAGCAGTTCTTC. Translation: CASSEGGRGSGGAGEQFF. The chain is built from TRBV10-2 and TRBJ2-1; 10 bases line up with TRBD2. This CDR3 is 18 amino acids long. V shed 3 bases, J shed 9 bases, and the junction held 17 bases outside the gene matches. CDR1 WSHSY and CDR2 SAAADI come from the germline V gene.